Presented here are 18 T cell receptor beta chains from one specimen sequenced in a study of blood T cell repertoires in COVID-19. Repertoires were generated with immunoSEQ multiplex PCR, while TCRdb's copy carries only in-frame clones and drops some. Here the sample spans 450,000 to 600,000 clones, roughly 87% being singletons. The sample comprised PBMCs or T cells enriched from blood (not recorded which). These receptors came from a young woman who had recovered from COVID-19.

This chain links TRBV5-1 with TRBJ2-1; 7 bases fit TRBD2. The germline CDR1 and CDR2 sequences are SGHRS and YFSETQ. Losses at the gene ends were 3 bases for V and 7 bases for J; bases not matched to a gene: 1. This CDR3 is built from 12 residues. The CDR3 nucleotides are TGCGCCAGCAGCTCCGGGGGGAATGAGCAGTTCTTC. Translating gives CASSSGGNEQFF.

CDR3 in amino acids: CASSSRDGQETQYF. DNA of the CDR3: TGTGCCAGCAGCTCGCGGGACGGGCAAGAGACCCAGTACTTC. The rearrangement links TRBV5-4 to TRBJ2-5, with D tentatively TRBD2 (6 bases). V lost 3 bases and J lost 2, with 11 bases in between. The CDR3 loop spans 14 amino acids. Germline CDR1 is SGHNT and CDR2 is YYREEE (reference sequence).

V usage is TRBV6-4 and J usage is TRBJ2-5; 8 nucleotides line up with TRBD2. The CDR3 runs 17 residues. V shed 3 bases, J shed 6 bases, and the junction held 15 bases outside the gene matches. Per the germline V gene, CDR1 is MRHNA and CDR2 is SNTAGT. The CDR3 sequence is CASSEPHGGAISKTQYF. The DNA for the CDR3 is TGTGCCAGCAGTGAACCCCACGGGGGGGCTATCTCAAAGACCCAGTACTTC.

V and J are TRBV10-2 and TRBJ1-5; D not resolved. The V end was cut by 0 bases, the J end by 3 bases, with 9 bases between. Germline V gene lookup returns CDR1 WSHSY and CDR2 SAAADI. This CDR3 is 15 amino acids long. The chain's CDR3 is CASSESGETNQPQHF. Written as DNA, the CDR3 is TGCGCCAGCAGTGAGTCGGGAGAAACCAATCAGCCCCAGCATTTT.

This chain connects TRBV28 to TRBJ1-6; D is ambiguous. The CDR3 is 14 residues long. Trimming removed 3 bases at V and 13 bases at J, with 16 bases between. From germline, CDR1 is MDHEN and CDR2 SYDVKM. CDR3 sequence: CASSLDSITGPLHF. CDR3 bases: TGTGCCAGCAGTTTGGATAGCATCACGGGGCCCCTCCACTTT.

This chain uses TRBV2 with TRBJ2-2; possible D gene TRBD1, 7 bases. Trimming cost V 6 bases and J 4 bases, with 12 bases left between them. The CDR3 sequence is 14 residues long. Germline V gene data show CDR1 as SNHLY and CDR2 as FYNNEI. The DNA for the CDR3 is TGTGCCAGCAGGGCGGGACAGAGCACCGGGGAGCTGTTTTTT. Translation: CASRAGQSTGELFF.

This sequence joins TRBV19 and TRBJ2-5, with D uncertain. The germline gives CDR1 LNHDA, CDR2 SQIVND (reference sequence). V was shortened by 0 bases and J by 1 base, with 9 bases between the two germline ends. The CDR3 totals 15 residues. In nucleotides, the CDR3 is TGTGCCAGTAGTATAGATTTTGTCAGCCAAGAGACCCAGTACTTC. Protein sequence: CASSIDFVSQETQYF.

This chain uses TRBV27 with TRBJ2-1, with D possibly matching TRBD1 (5 bases). The CDR3 runs to 16 residues. Germline loops: CDR1 MNHEY, CDR2 SMNVEV (reference sequence). Trimming pared 6 bases from V and 5 bases from J, leaving 20 bases between. The CDR3 nucleotides are TGTGCCAGCAGCCCCAACCGGCAGGGATGGAACAATGAGCAGTTCTTC. The encoded protein is CASSPNRQGWNNEQFF.

The chain couples TRBV9 to TRBJ2-3; 9 bases line up with TRBD2. Trimming cost V 3 bases and J 4 bases; bases outside gene matches: 9. The CDR3 contains 16 residues. Germline assignment: CDR1 SGDLS and CDR2 YYNGEE. Here the CDR3 DNA reads TGTGCCAGCAGCGCCTATTCTATAGCGGGGGCAGATACGCAGTATTTT. This gives the protein CASSAYSIAGADTQYF.

This chain uses TRBV2 with TRBJ1-3; 7 bases are a match to TRBD1. The CDR3 sequence is 13 residues long. J lost 2 bases, V lost 6 bases, and 1 base had no gene match. Germline V gene lookup returns CDR1 SNHLY and CDR2 FYNNEI. CDR3 in DNA: TGTGCCAGCAGGAGGGGGCCTGGAAACACCATATATTTT. Amino acid sequence: CASRRGPGNTIYF.

The chain is built from TRBV7-2 and TRBJ2-5; TRBD2 matches 7 bases. There are 14 residues in the CDR3. The ends lost 3 bases at V and 3 bases at J; junction bases unmatched: 4. In germline, CDR1 is SGHTA, CDR2 FQGNSA. This CDR3 reads CASSLGLAEETQYF. The CDR3 nucleotides are TGTGCCAGCAGCTTGGGTCTAGCGGAAGAGACCCAGTACTTC.

This chain joins TRBV5-1 and TRBJ2-3; D not certain. CDR3 length: 13 amino acids. CDR1 is SGHRS and CDR2 is YFSETQ in the germline V gene. The germline V and J ends were trimmed by 1 base and 4 bases, with 7 bases remaining between them. CDR3 sequence reads: CASSLSLADTQYF. The CDR3 region has the DNA TGCGCCAGCAGCTTGAGCCTAGCAGATACGCAGTATTTT.

This chain uses TRBV9 with TRBJ2-5, with TRBD1 as a possible D gene (5 bases). Deletions cut 0 bases from V and 3 bases from J, with 9 bases between. The CDR3 consists of 14 residues. CDR1 SGDLS and CDR2 YYNGEE come from the germline V gene. The CDR3 here is CASSVGPGKETQYF. The CDR3 DNA is TGTGCCAGCAGCGTAGGTCCAGGGAAAGAGACCCAGTACTTC. The entire variable domain, with the rest obtained from reference TRBV9 and TRBJ2-5, is as follows: DSGVTQTPKHLITATGQRVTLRCSPRSGDLSVYWYQQSLDQGLQFLIQYYNGEERAKGNILERFSAQQFPDLHSELNLSSLELGDSALYFCASSVGPGKETQYFGPGTRLLVL.

V gene TRBV7-2 combines with J gene TRBJ2-3; 7 bases line up with TRBD1. With V trimmed by 3 bases and J by 6 bases, 6 bases remained unmatched. Germline assignment: CDR1 SGHTA and CDR2 FQGNSA. The CDR3 has 14 residues. The chain's CDR3 is CASSLRQGADTQYF. The DNA for the CDR3 is TGTGCCAGCAGCTTGAGACAGGGAGCGGATACGCAGTATTTT.

The chain carries TRBV18 and TRBJ1-2; TRBD1 aligns across 10 bases. Germline-derived CDR1 and CDR2 are KGHSH and LQKENI. The CDR3 extends over 16 amino acids. Germline trimming cut 6 bases from V and 3 bases from J; bases unmatched to any gene: 10. The CDR3 coding sequence is TGTGCCAGCTCCACCGGGACAGGGGCATCATACTATGGCTACACCTTC. This sequence encodes CASSTGTGASYYGYTF.

The chain combines TRBV30 with TRBJ2-7; D unresolved. Trimming cost V 2 bases and J 2 bases, with 10 bases left between them. This CDR3 is built from 13 residues. CDR1 GTSNPN and CDR2 SVGIG come from the germline V gene (reference sequence). CDR3 DNA: TGTGCCTGGAGTCACGGTATTACCTACGAGCAGTACTTC. Translated, it gives CAWSHGITYEQYF.

The rearrangement uses TRBV27 and TRBJ1-6, with D perhaps matching TRBD1 (6 bases). This CDR3 comprises 14 residues. Germline V CDR1 and CDR2: MNHEY, SMNVEV (reference sequence). Trimming shortened V by 6 bases and J by 9 bases, and 15 bases separated the two germline ends. The CDR3 is CASRKPGQSSPLHF. The CDR3 coding sequence is TGTGCCAGCAGAAAACCGGGACAAAGTTCACCCCTCCACTTT.

The chain uses TRBV3-1 (or the pseudogene TRBV3-2) and TRBJ2-2; perhaps TRBD2 as D (5 bases). V dropped 0 bases and J dropped 7 bases, with 6 bases sitting between them. There are 13 residues in the CDR3. The germline V gene encodes CDR1 LGHDT and CDR2 YNNKEL (reference sequence). The CDR3 DNA reads TGTGCCAGCAGCCAAGATCGGGGCGGGGAGCTGTTTTTT. Amino acids: CASSQDRGGELFF.